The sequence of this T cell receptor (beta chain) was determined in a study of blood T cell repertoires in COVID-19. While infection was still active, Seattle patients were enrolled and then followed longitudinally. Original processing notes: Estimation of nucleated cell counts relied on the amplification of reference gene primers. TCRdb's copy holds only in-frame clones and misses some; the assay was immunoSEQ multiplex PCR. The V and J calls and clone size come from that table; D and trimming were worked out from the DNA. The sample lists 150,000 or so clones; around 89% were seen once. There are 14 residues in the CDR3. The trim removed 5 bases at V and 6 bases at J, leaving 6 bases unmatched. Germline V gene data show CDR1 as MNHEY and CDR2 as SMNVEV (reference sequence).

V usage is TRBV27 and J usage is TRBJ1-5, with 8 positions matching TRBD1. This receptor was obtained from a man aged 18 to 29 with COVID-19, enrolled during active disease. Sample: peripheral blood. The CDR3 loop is CASSPTGDGQPQHF. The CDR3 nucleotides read TGTGCCAGCAGTCCGACAGGGGATGGTCAGCCCCAGCATTTT.